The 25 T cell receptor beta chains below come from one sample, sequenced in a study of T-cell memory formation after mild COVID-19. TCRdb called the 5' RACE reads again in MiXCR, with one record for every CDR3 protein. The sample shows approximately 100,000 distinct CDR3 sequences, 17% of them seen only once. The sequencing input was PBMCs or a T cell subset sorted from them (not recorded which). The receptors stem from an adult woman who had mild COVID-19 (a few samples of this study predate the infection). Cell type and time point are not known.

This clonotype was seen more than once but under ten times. The CDR3 loop reads CASSGLAGAADTQYF. The CDR3, as DNA: TGTGCCAGCAGTGGCCTAGCGGGAGCGGCAGATACGCAGTATTTT. This chain connects TRBV12-3 or TRBV12-4 to TRBJ2-3; 10 bases line up with TRBD2. The J segment lost 4 bases and the V segment lost 5 bases, leaving 6 bases of the junction unmatched. CDR3 length: 15 residues.

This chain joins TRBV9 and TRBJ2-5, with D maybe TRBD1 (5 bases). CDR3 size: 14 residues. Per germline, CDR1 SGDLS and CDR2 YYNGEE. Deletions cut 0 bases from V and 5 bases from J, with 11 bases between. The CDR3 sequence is CASSVEDSGETQYF. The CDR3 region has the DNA TGTGCCAGCAGCGTAGAAGATTCAGGGGAGACCCAGTACTTC.

The CDR3 DNA sequence: TGTGCCAGCAGCTTAAGCACGGCAGGGCGAGAGACCCAGTACTTC. This sequence encodes CASSLSTAGRETQYF. The genes are TRBV7-8 and TRBJ2-5; possibly TRBD1 for D (5 bases). Trimming pared 2 bases from V and 4 bases from J, leaving 14 bases between. CDR1 is SGHVS and CDR2 is FQNEAQ in the germline V gene. The CDR3 has 15 residues.

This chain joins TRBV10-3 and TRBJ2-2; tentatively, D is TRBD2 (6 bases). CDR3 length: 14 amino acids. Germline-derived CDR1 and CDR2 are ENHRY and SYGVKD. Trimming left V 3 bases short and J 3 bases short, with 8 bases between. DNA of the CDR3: TGTGCCATCAGTGATGGGACTCACACCGGGGAGCTGTTTTTT. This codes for CAISDGTHTGELFF.

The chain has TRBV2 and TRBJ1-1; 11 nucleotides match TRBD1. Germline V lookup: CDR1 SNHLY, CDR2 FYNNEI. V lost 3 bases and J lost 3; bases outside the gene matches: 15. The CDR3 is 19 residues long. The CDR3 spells CASSDLYSGTGGMDTEAFF. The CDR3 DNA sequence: TGTGCCAGCAGTGACTTATACTCCGGGACAGGGGGTATGGACACTGAAGCTTTCTTT.

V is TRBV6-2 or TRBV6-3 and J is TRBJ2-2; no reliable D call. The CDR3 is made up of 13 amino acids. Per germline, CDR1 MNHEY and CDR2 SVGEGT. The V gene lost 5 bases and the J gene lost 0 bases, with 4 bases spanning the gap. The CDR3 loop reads CASSPPNTGELFF. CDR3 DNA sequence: TGTGCCAGCAGTCCCCCGAACACCGGGGAGCTGTTTTTT.

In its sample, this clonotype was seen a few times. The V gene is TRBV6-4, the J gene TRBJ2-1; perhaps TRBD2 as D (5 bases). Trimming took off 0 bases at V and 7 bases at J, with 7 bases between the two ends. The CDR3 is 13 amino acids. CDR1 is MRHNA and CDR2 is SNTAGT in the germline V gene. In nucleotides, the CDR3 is TGTGCCAGCAGTGACTCCACTAGGAATGAGCAGTTCTTC. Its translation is CASSDSTRNEQFF.

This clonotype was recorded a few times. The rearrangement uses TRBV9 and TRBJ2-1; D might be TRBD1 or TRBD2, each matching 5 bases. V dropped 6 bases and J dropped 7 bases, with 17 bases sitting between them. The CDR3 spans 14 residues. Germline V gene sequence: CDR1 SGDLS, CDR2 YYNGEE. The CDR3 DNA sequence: TGTGCCAGCAACGCAGGGCATTGGGGGAATGAGCAGTTCTTC. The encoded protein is CASNAGHWGNEQFF.

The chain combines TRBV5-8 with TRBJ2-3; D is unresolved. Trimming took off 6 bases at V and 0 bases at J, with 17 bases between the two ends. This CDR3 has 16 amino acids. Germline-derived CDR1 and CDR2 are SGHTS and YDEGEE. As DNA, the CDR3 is TGTGCCAGCAACCGGGTCAGCGCGTCTAGCACAGATACGCAGTATTTT. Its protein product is CASNRVSASSTDTQYF.

The DNA of the CDR3 is TGTGCCAGCAGCTGGGGGGCGGGAGCCGAAACAGATACGCAGTATTTT. This gives the protein CASSWGAGAETDTQYF. V usage is TRBV11-2 and J usage is TRBJ2-3, with D tentatively TRBD2 (7 bases). V was cut by 4 bases and J by 3 bases, with 17 bases left in between. CDR1 and CDR2 from the germline V gene are SGHAT and FQNNGV. This CDR3 has 16 residues.

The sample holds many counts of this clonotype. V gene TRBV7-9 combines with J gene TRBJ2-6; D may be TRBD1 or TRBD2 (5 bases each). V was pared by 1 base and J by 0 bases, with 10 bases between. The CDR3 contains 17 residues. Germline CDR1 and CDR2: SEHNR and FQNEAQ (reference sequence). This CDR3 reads CASSLVGASSGANVLTF. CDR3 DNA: TGTGCCAGCAGCTTAGTCGGGGCTAGCTCTGGGGCCAACGTCCTGACTTTC. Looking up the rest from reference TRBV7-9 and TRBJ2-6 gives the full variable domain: DTGVSQNPRHKITKRGQNVTFRCDPISEHNRLYWYRQTLGQGPEFLTYFQNEAQLEKSRLLSDRFSAERPKGSFSTLEIQRTEQGDSAMYLCASSLVGASSGANVLTFGAGSRLTVL.

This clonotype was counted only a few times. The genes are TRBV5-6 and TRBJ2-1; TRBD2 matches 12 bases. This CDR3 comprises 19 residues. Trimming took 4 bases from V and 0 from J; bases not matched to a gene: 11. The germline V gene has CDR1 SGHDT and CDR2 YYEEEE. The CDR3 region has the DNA TGTGCCAGCAGCCTAAGACTAGCGGGAGCCACTAGCTCCTACAATGAGCAGTTCTTC. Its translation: CASSLRLAGATSSYNEQFF.

The CDR3, as DNA: TGTGCCAGCAGCTCCCCGGACGGGGCCGACGAGCAGTACTTC. Amino acids: CASSSPDGADEQYF. V and J are TRBV5-5 and TRBJ2-7; D may match TRBD1 or TRBD2 (5 bases each). The CDR3 covers 14 residues. The V gene lost 3 bases and the J gene lost 5 bases, with 15 bases spanning the gap. Germline CDR1 SGHKS, CDR2 YYEKEE (reference sequence).

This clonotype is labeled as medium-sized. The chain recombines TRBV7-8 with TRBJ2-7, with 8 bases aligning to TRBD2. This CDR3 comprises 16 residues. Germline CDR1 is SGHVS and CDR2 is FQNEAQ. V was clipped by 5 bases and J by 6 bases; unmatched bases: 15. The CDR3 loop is CASSHLIGAGDPEQYF. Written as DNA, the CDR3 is TGTGCCAGCAGCCACCTGATTGGAGCGGGGGACCCCGAGCAGTACTTC.

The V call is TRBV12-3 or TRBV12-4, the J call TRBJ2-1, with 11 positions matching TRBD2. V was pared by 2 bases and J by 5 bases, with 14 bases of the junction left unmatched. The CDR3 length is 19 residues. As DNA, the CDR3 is TGTGCCAGCAGTTTATTACCCGAGGGGGGACTAGCGGTCGACAATGAGCAGTTCTTC. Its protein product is CASSLLPEGGLAVDNEQFF.

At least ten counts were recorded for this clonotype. In DNA, the CDR3 is TGCAGTGCTAGAGTAACAGGGGGCTCCTACGAGCAGTACTTC. The encoded protein is CSARVTGGSYEQYF. The V gene is TRBV20-1, the J gene TRBJ2-7; 8 bases are shared with TRBD1. J gave up 0 bases and V 1 base, and 2 bases lay outside the gene matches. The length of the CDR3 is 14 residues. The V gene's germline CDR1 is DFQATT and CDR2 SNEGSKA (reference sequence).

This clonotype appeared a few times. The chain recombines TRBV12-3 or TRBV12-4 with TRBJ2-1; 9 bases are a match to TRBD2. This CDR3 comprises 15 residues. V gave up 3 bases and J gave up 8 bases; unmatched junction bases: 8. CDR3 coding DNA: TGTGCCAGCAGTTTGGCGGGAGGGCCCGCTTATGAGCAGTTCTTC. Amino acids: CASSLAGGPAYEQFF.

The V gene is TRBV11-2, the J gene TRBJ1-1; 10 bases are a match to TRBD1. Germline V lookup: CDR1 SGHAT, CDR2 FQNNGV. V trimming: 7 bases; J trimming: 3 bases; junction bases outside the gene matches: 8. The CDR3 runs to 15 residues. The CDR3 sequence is CASISRGTGDTEAFF. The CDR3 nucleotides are TGTGCCAGCATCAGCAGAGGGACAGGGGACACTGAAGCTTTCTTT.

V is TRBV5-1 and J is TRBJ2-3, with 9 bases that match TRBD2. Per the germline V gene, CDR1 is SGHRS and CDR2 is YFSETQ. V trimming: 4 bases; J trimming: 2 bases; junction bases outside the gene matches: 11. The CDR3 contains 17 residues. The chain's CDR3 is CASSHELAGTYTDTQYF. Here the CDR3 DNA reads TGCGCCAGCAGCCACGAGCTAGCGGGGACCTACACAGATACGCAGTATTTT.

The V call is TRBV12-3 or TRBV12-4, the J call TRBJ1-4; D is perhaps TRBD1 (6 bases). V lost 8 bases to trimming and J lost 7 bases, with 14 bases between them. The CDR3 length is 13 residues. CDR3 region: CASGPRGFEKLFF. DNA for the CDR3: TGTGCCAGCGGCCCCAGGGGATTTGAAAAACTGTTTTTT.

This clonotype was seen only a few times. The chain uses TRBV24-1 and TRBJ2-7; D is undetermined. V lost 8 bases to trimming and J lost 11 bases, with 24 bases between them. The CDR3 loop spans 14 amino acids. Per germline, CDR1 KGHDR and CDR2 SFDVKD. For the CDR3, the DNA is TGTGCCACCACCCCCCCGCAGGAGTCCCAGCCGGAGTACTTC. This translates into CATTPPQESQPEYF.

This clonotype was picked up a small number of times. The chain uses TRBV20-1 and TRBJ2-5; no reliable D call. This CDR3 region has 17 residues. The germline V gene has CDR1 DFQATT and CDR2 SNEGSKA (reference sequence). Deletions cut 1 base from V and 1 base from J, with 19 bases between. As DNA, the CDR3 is TGCAGTGCTAGAGTTCCCCGAACCCTACAGCTCCAAGAGACCCAGTACTTC. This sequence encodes CSARVPRTLQLQETQYF.

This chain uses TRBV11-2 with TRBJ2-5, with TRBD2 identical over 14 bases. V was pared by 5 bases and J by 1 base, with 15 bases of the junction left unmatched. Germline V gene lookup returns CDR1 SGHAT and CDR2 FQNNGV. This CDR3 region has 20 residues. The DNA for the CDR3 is TGTGCCAGCAGCAGGTGGGGACTAGCGGGAGAAACCCTCACCCAAGAGACCCAGTACTTC. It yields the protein CASSRWGLAGETLTQETQYF.

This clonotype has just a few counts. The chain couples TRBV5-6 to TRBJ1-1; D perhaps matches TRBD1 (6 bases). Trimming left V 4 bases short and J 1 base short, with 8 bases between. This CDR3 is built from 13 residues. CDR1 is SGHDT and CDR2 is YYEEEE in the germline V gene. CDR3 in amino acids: CASSNRENTEAFF. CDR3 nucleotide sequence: TGTGCCAGCAGCAACAGGGAGAACACTGAAGCTTTCTTT.

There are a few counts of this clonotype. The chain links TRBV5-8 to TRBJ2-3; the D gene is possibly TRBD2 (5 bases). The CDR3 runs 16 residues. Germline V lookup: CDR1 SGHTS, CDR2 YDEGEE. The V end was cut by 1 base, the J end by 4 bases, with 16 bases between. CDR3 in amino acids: CASSLPTRPWADTQYF. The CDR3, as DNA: TGTGCCAGCAGCTTGCCCACTAGGCCCTGGGCAGATACGCAGTATTTT.